This TCR beta chain came from a study of T cell responses to AZD1222 COVID-19 vaccine. Some clones are missing from TCRdb's copy, which holds only in-frame ones; the method was immunoSEQ multiplex PCR. The sample has roughly 250,000 clones; approximately 95% are singletons. Study results and caveats: Females outnumbered males among donors, who were mostly white British; clonal diversity was possibly underestimated. Targeting of unmutated variant regions was reportedly seen in nearly half of spike-specific TCRs.

V lost 5 bases and J 10 bases, leaving 14 bases between the germline ends. This CDR3 contains 12 residues. In germline, CDR1 is SGHTA, CDR2 FQGNSA. As concerns this clone: The antigen remains undetermined.

The receptor was derived from an adult in good health. V is TRBV7-2 and J is TRBJ1-1, with a weak D call TRBD1 (6 bases). Sample: peripheral blood, taken on day 0 of AZD1222 vaccination. The CDR3 sequence: CASSPRARGAFF. CDR3 DNA: TGTGCCAGCAGCCCCAGAGCCAGGGGAGCTTTCTTT.